This is a list of T cell receptor beta chains from one sample in a study of T cell changes during pregnancy in multiple sclerosis. Produced via immunoSEQ multiplex PCR; TCRdb's table is partial and in-frame only. The table shows approximately 80,000 clones, with 85% to 95% occurring only once. The starting material was peripheral blood, obtained in the third trimester of pregnancy. These receptors were taken from a female donor with multiple sclerosis, enrolled in a pregnancy study. Each CDR3 is given with its conserved first and last residue. The order of the fields is V gene, clone size, D gene, J gene, CDR3 DNA, CDR3 protein. A D gene is named only where the DNA matches it firmly. Not every row has a clone size; where given, it reads once, few, many or a size class.

>TRBV30|NA|NA|TRBJ2-1
TGTGCCTGGAGTAGGGGGAGCTACAATGAGCAGTTCTTC
CAWSRGSYNEQFF
>TRBV6-1|NA|TRBD1|TRBJ1-2
TGTGCCAGCAGGGATGGGGGGCAGGGGGCTTATGGCTACACCTTC
CASRDGGQGAYGYTF
>TRBV9|NA|NA|TRBJ2-3
TGTGCCAGCAGCTTATACACAGATACGCAGTATTTT
CASSLYTDTQYF
>TRBV6-5|NA|TRBD2|TRBJ2-7
TGTGCCAGCAGTTATAGCGGGGTTGGGGGGCGCGAGCAGTACTTC
CASSYSGVGGREQYF
>TRBV18|NA|TRBD1|TRBJ1-2
TGTGCCAGCTCACCATCTGGACAGGAATACCGTGGCTACACCTTC
CASSPSGQEYRGYTF
>TRBV11-3|few|NA|TRBJ1-2
TGTGCCAGCAGCTCAATCCAGGGTTATGGCTACACCTTC
CASSSIQGYGYTF
>TRBV18|NA|TRBD2|TRBJ2-1
TGTGCCAGCTCAACAAAAGCGGGGGGGCCTCGTGAGCAGTTCTTC
CASSTKAGGPREQFF
>TRBV19|few|TRBD1|TRBJ1-5
TGTGCCGCTTCCCCCCGGGGACAGGCGGGGCGTCAGCCCCAGCATTTT
CAASPRGQAGRQPQHF
>TRBV6-4|once|TRBD2|TRBJ2-1
TGTGCCAGCAGTGACTCGACTAGCGGGGGGGCCAATGAGCAGTTCTTC
CASSDSTSGGANEQFF
>TRBV9|NA|NA|TRBJ2-3
TGTGCCAGCAGCGTAGTGGTGGAGTTTAGCACAGATACGCAGTATTTT
CASSVVVEFSTDTQYF
>TRBV5-4|NA|NA|TRBJ2-3
TGTGCCAGCAGCTTGGAGGCGAGGACAGATACGCAGTATTTT
CASSLEARTDTQYF
>TRBV6-5|NA|NA|TRBJ1-1
TGTGCCAGCAGTTATTCAGGGGCGCTTATGAACACTGAAGCTTTCTTT
CASSYSGALMNTEAFF
>TRBV15|NA|NA|TRBJ2-7
TGTGCCACCAGCTCCTTGGCCTCAGGTTTTGAGCAGTACTTC
CATSSLASGFEQYF
>TRBV27|NA|NA|TRBJ2-6
TGTGCCAGCAGTCCGGAGGTTGGGGCCAACGTCCTGACTTTC
CASSPEVGANVLTF
>TRBV9|NA|TRBD2|TRBJ2-3
TGTGCCAGCAGCGTAACGACTAGCGGGGGGTACACAGATACGCAGTATTTT
CASSVTTSGGYTDTQYF
>TRBV7-3|once|NA|TRBJ2-7
TGTGCCAGCAGCCACTCCTCGGACAGTAACGAGCAGTACTTC
CASSHSSDSNEQYF
>TRBV7-3|NA|TRBD2|TRBJ2-1
TGTGCCAGCAGCCCACTAGCGGGCTCCTACAATGAGCAGTTCTTC
CASSPLAGSYNEQFF
>TRBV4-1|NA|TRBD1|TRBJ2-7
TGCGCCAGCAGCCAAGATCGAAGGACAGGGTCCGAGCAGTACTTC
CASSQDRRTGSEQYF
>TRBV6-5|NA|TRBD2|TRBJ2-3
TGTGCCAGCAGTTACCTAGCGGGGGATTATACGCAGTATTTT
CASSYLAGDYTQYF
>TRBV11-1|NA|TRBD1|TRBJ2-5
TGTGCCAGCAGCGATGGACAGGGGGTTAGGGAGACCCAGTACTTC
CASSDGQGVRETQYF
>TRBV4-2|NA|TRBD1|TRBJ1-6
TGTGCCAGCAGCCGTACAGGGGGCTGGAATTCACCCCTCCACTTT
CASSRTGGWNSPLHF
>TRBV2|NA|TRBD2|TRBJ2-2
TGTGCCAGCAGTGAAGGGCGGCTAGCGGGGCGACCGAACACCGGGGAGCTGTTTTTT
CASSEGRLAGRPNTGELFF
>TRBV9|NA|TRBD2|TRBJ2-7
TGTGCCAGCAGCCTGACTAGCGGGGGCTACGAGCAGTACTTC
CASSLTSGGYEQYF
>TRBV11-2|few|NA|TRBJ1-1
TGTGCCAGCAGCCTCGGTGGAGTAGCTTTCTTT
CASSLGGVAFF
>TRBV7-9|once|TRBD2|TRBJ2-1
TGTGCCAGCAGCGACAAAGGCGGGGGGGCCCTCAATGAGCAGTTCTTC
CASSDKGGGALNEQFF
>TRBV9|NA|TRBD1|TRBJ2-3
TGTGCCAGCAGCGTTACTCCGGGACAGGGGAGCGAGGATACGCAGTATTTT
CASSVTPGQGSEDTQYF
>TRBV7-9|NA|TRBD2|TRBJ2-7
TGTGCCAGCAGCTCATGGGGAGGGTTCTACGAGCAGTACTTC
CASSSWGGFYEQYF
>TRBV11-2|NA|NA|TRBJ1-2
TGTGCCAGCAGCCGCGTGGCTGGACAAGGCCTATTC
CASSRVAGQGLF
>TRBV28|NA|NA|TRBJ2-2
TGTGCCAGCGGGACTCCGGACACCGGGGAGCTGTTTTTT
CASGTPDTGELFF